What follows are 25 T cell receptor beta chains derived from one specimen sequenced in a study of T cells after yellow fever vaccination. TCRdb re-derived calls from the 5' RACE reads in MiXCR, one entry per CDR3 protein. Of approximately 180,000 distinct CDR3 sequences listed, approximately 6.2% are singletons. Sequences were derived from CD4+ T cells sorted from PBMCs, sampled on the day of the first yellow fever vaccination. These receptors originate from a young man who received the YFV17D yellow fever vaccine.

This clonotype showed up many times. The chain joins TRBV7-9 to TRBJ1-5, with D possibly matching TRBD1 (6 bases). Germline V gene data show CDR1 as SEHNR and CDR2 as FQNEAQ (reference sequence). The CDR3 is 15 residues long. Trimming took off 2 bases at V and 3 bases at J, with 11 bases between the two ends. Here the CDR3 reads CASSLYGGDNQPQHF. The CDR3 nucleotides read TGTGCCAGCAGCTTATATGGGGGCGACAATCAGCCCCAGCATTTT.

Ten or more counts support this clonotype. The rearrangement links TRBV6-5 to TRBJ1-1; tentatively, D is TRBD1 (5 bases). Germline lookup yields CDR1 MNHEY and CDR2 SVGAGI. Trimming removed 7 bases from V and 1 base from J, with 13 bases in between. This CDR3 contains 14 residues. Here the CDR3 reads CASNTGGSNTEAFF. DNA of the CDR3: TGTGCCAGCAACACCGGGGGGTCGAACACTGAAGCTTTCTTT.

This clonotype was seen many times. The CDR3 loop reads CASRALSGTSNYNEQFF. As DNA, the CDR3 is TGTGCCAGCAGGGCCCTATCCGGGACTAGCAACTACAATGAGCAGTTCTTC. The chain recombines TRBV28 with TRBJ2-1, with 9 bases aligning to TRBD2. The length of the CDR3 is 17 residues. The V gene end was trimmed by 6 bases and the J gene end by 3 bases; junction bases not matched to a gene: 12. The germline gives CDR1 MDHEN, CDR2 SYDVKM.

This clonotype was seen repeatedly, ten times or more. The chain links TRBV6-5 to TRBJ2-7; D not resolved. V lost 3 bases and J lost 5, with 17 bases in between. The CDR3 contains 15 residues. Germline CDR1 reads MNHEY; CDR2 reads SVGAGI. The CDR3 DNA reads TGTGCCAGCAGTTATGAGGCCCACTCGGCCAACGAGCAGTACGTC. It specifies CASSYEAHSANEQYV.

This clonotype was seen ten or more times. The J gene is TRBJ2-3, the V gene TRBV5-8; weak D call: TRBD2 (5 bases). This CDR3 contains 14 residues. CDR1 SGHTS and CDR2 YDEGEE come from the germline V gene. Trimming removed 2 bases at V and 2 bases at J, with 9 bases between. CDR3 protein: CASSLTTTTDTQYF. CDR3 nucleotide sequence: TGTGCCAGCAGCTTAACGACTACCACAGATACGCAGTATTTT.

This clonotype came up a few times. The chain has TRBV7-2 and TRBJ2-1, with 10 bases lining up with TRBD1. Germline assignment: CDR1 SGHTA and CDR2 FQGNSA. Unmatched junction bases numbered 12, after V lost 8 bases and J lost 8 bases. This CDR3 contains 15 residues. The CDR3 DNA follows: TGTGCCAGCTCACCCGGCGGGACAGGGGTTTATGAGCAGTTCTTC. This translates into CASSPGGTGVYEQFF.

This clonotype has a count of ten or more. The V gene is TRBV5-6, the J gene TRBJ2-6; 8 nucleotides line up with TRBD1. The CDR3 loop spans 18 amino acids. Germline assignment: CDR1 SGHDT and CDR2 YYEEEE. The V gene end was trimmed by 0 bases and the J gene end by 0 bases; junction bases not matched to a gene: 5. CDR3: CASSLDRGANSGANVLTF. The CDR3, as DNA: TGTGCCAGCAGCTTGGACAGGGGGGCTAACTCTGGGGCCAACGTCCTGACTTTC.

This clonotype was counted a few times. The J gene is TRBJ2-7, the V gene TRBV6-5, with D possibly TRBD1 on 5 matching bases. This CDR3 spans 13 amino acids. Trimming shortened V by 2 bases and J by 3 bases, and 8 bases separated the two germline ends. Germline CDR1 reads MNHEY; CDR2 reads SVGAGI. The chain's CDR3 is CASSYGANYEQYF. In DNA form, the CDR3 reads TGTGCCAGCAGTTACGGGGCCAACTACGAGCAGTACTTC.

The chain couples TRBV20-1 to TRBJ2-4; the match to TRBD1 covers 11 bases. Germline CDR1 DFQATT, CDR2 SNEGSKA (reference sequence). The CDR3 is made up of 14 amino acids. Losses at the gene ends were 5 bases for V and 6 bases for J; bases not matched to a gene: 6. This chain's CDR3 is CSARGQGARNIQYF. The DNA of the CDR3 is TGCAGTGCTCGTGGACAGGGGGCGCGAAACATTCAGTACTTC.

This clonotype was detected a few times. V and J are TRBV11-2 and TRBJ1-1; D not resolved. CDR3 length: 14 amino acids. Germline lookup yields CDR1 SGHAT and CDR2 FQNNGV. V was pared by 2 bases and J by 4 bases, with 11 bases between. The CDR3 nucleotides read TGTGCCAGCAGCTTACTGGGGTCCGGCACTGAAGCTTTCTTT. Its translation is CASSLLGSGTEAFF.

This clonotype showed up just a few times. DNA for the CDR3: TGTGCCATATGGGCCGGCACCGGGGAGCTGTTTTTT. This gives the protein CAIWAGTGELFF. The chain carries TRBV7-9 and TRBJ2-2; D call uncertain. Per the germline V gene, CDR1 is SEHNR and CDR2 is FQNEAQ (reference sequence). Deletions cut 10 bases from V and 4 bases from J, with 10 bases between. This CDR3 contains 12 residues.

The chain carries TRBV7-9 and TRBJ1-4; TRBD1 matches 7 bases. V shed 0 bases and J 8 bases; nucleotides not matched to a gene: 6. Germline CDR1 SEHNR, CDR2 FQNEAQ (reference sequence). The CDR3 extends over 15 amino acids. The CDR3 reads CASSLAGGGREKLFF. The CDR3 region has the DNA TGTGCCAGCAGCTTAGCAGGGGGCGGGCGAGAAAAACTGTTTTTT.

This clonotype occurred a few times. V gene TRBV4-1 combines with J gene TRBJ2-3; 8 bases agree with TRBD2. The length of the CDR3 is 14 residues. J lost 7 bases, V lost 4 bases, and 7 bases had no gene match. The V gene's germline CDR1 is MGHRA and CDR2 YSYEKL. CDR3 residues: CASSLGGGRNTQYF. CDR3 DNA: TGCGCCAGCAGCCTCGGGGGGGGGAGAAATACGCAGTATTTT.

In its sample, this clonotype was seen many times. The J gene is TRBJ2-1, the V gene TRBV7-9, with D perhaps matching TRBD1 or TRBD2 (5 bases each). The CDR3 is 15 amino acids. V lost 2 bases to trimming and J lost 8 bases, with 16 bases between them. Germline-derived CDR1 and CDR2 are SEHNR and FQNEAQ (reference sequence). This CDR3 is CASSLSGAPTHEQFF. The CDR3 coding sequence is TGTGCCAGCAGCTTATCCGGGGCCCCCACCCATGAGCAGTTCTTC.

The chain uses TRBV24-1 and TRBJ2-5, with TRBD2 identical over 9 bases. From germline, CDR1 is KGHDR and CDR2 SFDVKD. The CDR3 loop spans 16 amino acids. V lost 4 bases and J lost 5; bases outside the gene matches: 10. CDR3 amino acids: CATSERAGGSEETQYF. Here the CDR3 DNA reads TGTGCCACCAGTGAACGAGCGGGGGGCAGTGAGGAGACCCAGTACTTC.

This clonotype was detected ten times or more. The V call is TRBV3-1, the J call TRBJ2-5; 10 bases fit TRBD2. There are 16 residues in the CDR3. Germline V gene sequence: CDR1 LGHDT, CDR2 YNNKEL (reference sequence). V trimming: 0 bases; J trimming: 5 bases; junction bases outside the gene matches: 6. CDR3 residues: CASSQEQRGGVETQYF. CDR3 DNA sequence: TGTGCCAGCAGCCAAGAACAGCGGGGGGGCGTTGAGACCCAGTACTTC.

The V call is TRBV29-1, the J call TRBJ1-2; D remains unclear. Trimming cost V 6 bases and J 2 bases, with 10 bases left between them. CDR1 is SQVTM, CDR2 ANQGSEA, per germline. The length of the CDR3 is 12 residues. CDR3 sequence (DNA): TGCAGCGTCCAGAGGTCCAACTATGGCTACACCTTC. Its protein is CSVQRSNYGYTF.

The rearrangement uses TRBV5-1 and TRBJ1-5, with 9 positions matching TRBD1. CDR1 SGHRS and CDR2 YFSETQ come from the germline V gene. The CDR3 totals 15 residues. Unmatched junction bases numbered 5, after V lost 0 bases and J lost 7 bases. This CDR3 is CASSLEGQGTQPQHF. CDR3 DNA: TGCGCCAGCAGCTTGGAGGGACAGGGTACCCAGCCCCAGCATTTT.

This clonotype was seen ten or more times. The CDR3 coding sequence is TGCGCCAGCAGCTTGGAAACGAGTTTCCAAGAGACCCAGTACTTC. This translates into CASSLETSFQETQYF. The rearrangement joins TRBV5-1 to TRBJ2-5; D ambiguous. CDR1 is SGHRS, CDR2 YFSETQ, per germline. There are 15 residues in the CDR3. Trimming left V 0 bases short and J 1 base short, with 10 bases between.

Turning to this clonotype: This may be a read error: a much more frequent sequence differs by one nucleotide. The chain employs TRBV27 and TRBJ2-1, with a weak D call TRBD1 (5 bases). CDR1 and CDR2 from the germline V gene are MNHEY and SMNVEV (reference sequence). The CDR3 runs to 13 residues. CDR3 amino acids: CARSFQGYNEQFF. The CDR3 DNA reads as TGTGCCAGAAGTTTTCAGGGTTACAATGAGCAGTTCTTC.

This clonotype was found a few times. The CDR3 loop reads CASISPGQATEAFF. The DNA for the CDR3 is TGTGCCAGCATCTCCCCGGGACAGGCCACTGAAGCTTTCTTT. The chain combines TRBV6-5 with TRBJ1-1; 8 bases align to TRBD1. CDR1 MNHEY and CDR2 SVGAGI come from the germline V gene. CDR3 size: 14 residues. With V trimmed by 7 bases and J by 4 bases, 8 bases remained unmatched.

This chain links TRBV5-6 with TRBJ1-6; D gene unclear. The CDR3 loop spans 13 amino acids. Deletions cut 0 bases from V and 13 bases from J, with 11 bases between. The germline gives CDR1 SGHDT, CDR2 YYEEEE. The DNA of the CDR3 is TGTGCCAGCAGCTTGGCTGGACGTCGGCCCCTCCACTTT. Translated, it gives CASSLAGRRPLHF.

In this sample, this clonotype turned up many times. V gene TRBV7-2 combines with J gene TRBJ2-2; unclear D gene. Trimming pared 2 bases from V and 1 base from J, leaving 5 bases between. Germline V gives CDR1 SGHTA, CDR2 FQGNSA. This CDR3 region has 14 residues. In DNA form, the CDR3 reads TGTGCCAGCAGCTTAAGTAAGAACACCGGGGAGCTGTTTTTT. Translation: CASSLSKNTGELFF. The full variable domain, in which reference TRBV7-2 and TRBJ2-2 provide the parts outside the CDR3, is GAGVSQSPSNKVTEKGKDVELRCDPISGHTALYWYRQSLGQGLEFLIYFQGNSAPDKSGLPSDRFSAERTGGSVSTLTIQRTQQEDSAVYLCASSLSKNTGELFFGEGSRLTVL.

This clonotype was recorded at least ten times. V usage is TRBV7-2 and J usage is TRBJ1-3; D gene unclear. The CDR3 length is 15 residues. Trimming removed 5 bases at V and 1 base at J, with 12 bases between. The germline V gene encodes CDR1 SGHTA and CDR2 FQGNSA. The CDR3 region is CASSPSSGSGNTIYF. CDR3 coding DNA: TGTGCCAGCAGCCCAAGCTCGGGGTCTGGAAACACCATATATTTT.

J is TRBJ2-5 and V is TRBV7-2; 9 bases are a match to TRBD2. The J segment lost 1 base and the V segment lost 6 bases, leaving 6 bases of the junction unmatched. This CDR3 spans 15 amino acids. Germline V CDR1 and CDR2: SGHTA, FQGNSA. The CDR3 sequence is CASRGAGGFQETQYF. The CDR3 DNA is TGTGCCAGCAGAGGAGCGGGGGGCTTCCAAGAGACCCAGTACTTC.